The clone carrying this T cell receptor (beta chain) was found once. This entry comes from a study of blood T cell repertoires in COVID-19. Authors' processing steps: Nucleated cell counts were estimated from reference gene primer amplification. Measured with immunoSEQ multiplex PCR; TCRdb has only the in-frame clones, and not every one. V, J and clone size derive from that table, while D and trimming were established from the DNA sequence. The sample lists 110,000 or so clones, around 89% occurring once. CDR1 SGHRS and CDR2 YFSETQ come from the germline V gene. This CDR3 region has 15 residues. J gave up 6 bases and V 0 bases, and 5 bases lay outside the gene matches.

The genes are TRBV5-1 and TRBJ2-2; 7 bases agree with TRBD2. This TCR came from a human donor with acute or convalescent COVID-19. The donor label of this sample is uncertain. Sequenced: peripheral blood. Here the CDR3 DNA reads TGCGCCAGCAGCTTGGTAGCGGGCCCGTCCGGGGAGCTGTTTTTT. Its translation: CASSLVAGPSGELFF.